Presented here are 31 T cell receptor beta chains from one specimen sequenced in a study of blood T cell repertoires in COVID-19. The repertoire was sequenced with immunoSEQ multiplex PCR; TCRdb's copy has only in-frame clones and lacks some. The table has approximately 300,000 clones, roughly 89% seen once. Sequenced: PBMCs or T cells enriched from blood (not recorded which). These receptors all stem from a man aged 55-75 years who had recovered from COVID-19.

As DNA, the CDR3 is TGTGCCAGCGGCATAAGTTCACCCCTCCACTTT. Its protein is CASGISSPLHF. The chain combines TRBV27 with TRBJ1-6; D not resolved. This CDR3 spans 11 amino acids. Between the trimmed V and J ends, which lost 8 bases and 9 bases, there was a span of 8 bases. The germline CDR1 and CDR2 sequences are MNHEY and SMNVEV (reference sequence).

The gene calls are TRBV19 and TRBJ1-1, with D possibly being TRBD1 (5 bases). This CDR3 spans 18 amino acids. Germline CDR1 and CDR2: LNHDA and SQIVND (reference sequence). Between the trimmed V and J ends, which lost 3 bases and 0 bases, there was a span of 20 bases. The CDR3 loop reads CASSIPSRGVQMNTEAFF. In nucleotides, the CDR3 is TGTGCCAGTAGTATCCCTAGCCGGGGGGTACAGATGAACACTGAAGCTTTCTTT.

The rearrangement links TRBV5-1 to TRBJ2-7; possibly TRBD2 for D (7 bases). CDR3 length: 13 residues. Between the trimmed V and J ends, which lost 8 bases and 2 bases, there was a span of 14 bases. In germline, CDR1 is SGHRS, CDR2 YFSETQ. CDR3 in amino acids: CASLGEGAYEQYF. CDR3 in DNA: TGCGCCAGTTTGGGGGAGGGGGCCTACGAGCAGTACTTC.

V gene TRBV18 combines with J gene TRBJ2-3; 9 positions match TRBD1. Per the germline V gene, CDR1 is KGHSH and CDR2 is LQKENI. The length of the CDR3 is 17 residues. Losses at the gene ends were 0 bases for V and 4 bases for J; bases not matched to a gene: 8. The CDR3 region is CASSPPRGQGTADTQYF. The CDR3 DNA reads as TGTGCCAGCTCACCACCGAGGGGACAGGGAACGGCAGATACGCAGTATTTT.

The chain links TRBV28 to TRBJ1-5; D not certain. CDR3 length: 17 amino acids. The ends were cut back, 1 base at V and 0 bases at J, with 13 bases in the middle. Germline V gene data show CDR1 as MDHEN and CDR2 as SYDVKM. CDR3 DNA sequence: TGTGCCAGCAGTTTATATGAGCCACTTAATAGCAATCAGCCCCAGCATTTT. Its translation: CASSLYEPLNSNQPQHF. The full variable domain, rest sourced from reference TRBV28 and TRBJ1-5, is DVKVTQSSRYLVKRTGEKVFLECVQDMDHENMFWYRQDPGLGLRLIYFSYDVKMKEKGDIPEGYSVSREKKERFSLILESASTNQTSMYLCASSLYEPLNSNQPQHFGDGTRLSIL.

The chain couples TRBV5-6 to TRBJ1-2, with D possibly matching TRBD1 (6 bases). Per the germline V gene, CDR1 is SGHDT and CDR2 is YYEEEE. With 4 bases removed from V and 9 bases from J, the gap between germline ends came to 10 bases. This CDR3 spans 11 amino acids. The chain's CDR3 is CASSVRDSYTF. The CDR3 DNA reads TGTGCCAGCAGCGTCCGGGACAGCTACACCTTC. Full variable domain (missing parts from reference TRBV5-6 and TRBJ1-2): DAGVTQSPTHLIKTRGQQVTLRCSPKSGHDTVSWYQQALGQGPQFIFQYYEEEERQRGNFPDRFSGHQFPNYSSELNVNALLLGDSALYLCASSVRDSYTFGSGTRLTVV.

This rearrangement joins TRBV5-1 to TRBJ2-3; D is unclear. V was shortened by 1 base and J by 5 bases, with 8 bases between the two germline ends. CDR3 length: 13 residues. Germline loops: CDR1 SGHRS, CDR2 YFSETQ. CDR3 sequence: CASSLIAEDTQYF. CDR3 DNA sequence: TGCGCCAGCAGCTTGATCGCAGAAGATACGCAGTATTTT.

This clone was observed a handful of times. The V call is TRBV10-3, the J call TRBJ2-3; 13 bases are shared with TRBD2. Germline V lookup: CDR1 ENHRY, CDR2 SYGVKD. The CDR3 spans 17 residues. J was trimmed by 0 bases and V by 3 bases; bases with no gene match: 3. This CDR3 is CAISETSGRASTDTQYF. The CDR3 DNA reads TGTGCCATCAGTGAAACTAGCGGGAGGGCTAGCACAGATACGCAGTATTTT.

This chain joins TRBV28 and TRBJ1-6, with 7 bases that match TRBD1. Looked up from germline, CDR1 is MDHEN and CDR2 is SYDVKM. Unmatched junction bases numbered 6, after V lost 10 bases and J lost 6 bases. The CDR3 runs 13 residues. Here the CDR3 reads CATNRDSNSPLHF. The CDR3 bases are TGTGCCACAAACCGGGACAGTAATTCACCCCTCCACTTT.

CDR3 sequence reads: CASSLDPLAGGTDTQYF. The CDR3 nucleotides read TGCGCCAGCAGCTTAGACCCACTAGCGGGAGGCACAGATACGCAGTATTTT. The chain uses TRBV5-1 and TRBJ2-3; 11 nucleotides agree with TRBD2. V was clipped by 2 bases and J by 1 base; unmatched bases: 6. The germline V gene encodes CDR1 SGHRS and CDR2 YFSETQ. The CDR3 loop spans 17 amino acids. Supplemented by reference TRBV5-1 and TRBJ2-3, the full variable domain reads KAGVTQTPRYLIKTRGQQVTLSCSPISGHRSVSWYQQTPGQGLQFLFEYFSETQRNKGNFPGRFSGRQFSNSRSEMNVSTLELGDSALYLCASSLDPLAGGTDTQYFGPGTRLTVL.

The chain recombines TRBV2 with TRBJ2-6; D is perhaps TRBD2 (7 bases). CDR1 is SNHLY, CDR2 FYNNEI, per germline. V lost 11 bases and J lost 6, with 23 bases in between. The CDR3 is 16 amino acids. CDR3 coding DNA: TGTGCCGTCACCGGGGGGCAGGCGTCAACGGCCAACGTCCTGACTTTC. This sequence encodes CAVTGGQASTANVLTF.

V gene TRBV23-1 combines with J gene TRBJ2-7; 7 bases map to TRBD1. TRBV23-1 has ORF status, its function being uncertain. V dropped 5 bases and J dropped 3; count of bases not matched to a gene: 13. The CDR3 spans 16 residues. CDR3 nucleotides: TGCGCCAGCAGTATTTCCGGGACAGAGATAATCTACGAGCAGTACTTC. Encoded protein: CASSISGTEIIYEQYF.

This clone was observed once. The CDR3, as DNA: TGTGCCAGCAGCTTAAGAGGCAGGGGGCCTAGCACAGATACGCAGTATTTT. This codes for CASSLRGRGPSTDTQYF. This chain connects TRBV7-9 to TRBJ2-3, with 8 positions matching TRBD1. Germline V gene data show CDR1 as SEHNR and CDR2 as FQNEAQ (reference sequence). This CDR3 comprises 17 residues. V shed 2 bases, J shed 0 bases, and the junction held 7 bases outside the gene matches.

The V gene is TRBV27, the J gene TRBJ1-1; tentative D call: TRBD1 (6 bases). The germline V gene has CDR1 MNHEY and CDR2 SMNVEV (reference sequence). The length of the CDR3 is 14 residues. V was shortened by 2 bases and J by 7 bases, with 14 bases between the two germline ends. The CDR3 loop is CASSLTLQGGEAFF. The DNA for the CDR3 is TGTGCCAGCAGTTTAACCTTACAGGGCGGTGAAGCTTTCTTT.

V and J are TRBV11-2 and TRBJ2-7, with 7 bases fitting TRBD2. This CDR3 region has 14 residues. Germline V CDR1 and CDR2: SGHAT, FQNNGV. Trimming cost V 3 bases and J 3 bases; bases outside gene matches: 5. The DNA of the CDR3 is TGTGCCAGCAGCTTCGCGGCGGGAGTCTACGAGCAGTACTTC. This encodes CASSFAAGVYEQYF.

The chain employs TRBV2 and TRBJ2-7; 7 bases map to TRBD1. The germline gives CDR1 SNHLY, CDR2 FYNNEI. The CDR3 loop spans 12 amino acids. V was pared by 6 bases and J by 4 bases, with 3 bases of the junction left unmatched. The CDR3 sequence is CASRRDRYEQYF. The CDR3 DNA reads TGTGCCAGCAGACGGGACAGATACGAGCAGTACTTC.

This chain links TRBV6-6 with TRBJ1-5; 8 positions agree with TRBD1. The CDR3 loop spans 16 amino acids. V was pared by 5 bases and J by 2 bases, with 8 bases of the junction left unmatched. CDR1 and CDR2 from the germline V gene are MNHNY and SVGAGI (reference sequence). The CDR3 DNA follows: TGTGCCAGCAGTAAAGGACAGGGAAAAGGCAATCAGCCCCAGCATTTT. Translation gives CASSKGQGKGNQPQHF.

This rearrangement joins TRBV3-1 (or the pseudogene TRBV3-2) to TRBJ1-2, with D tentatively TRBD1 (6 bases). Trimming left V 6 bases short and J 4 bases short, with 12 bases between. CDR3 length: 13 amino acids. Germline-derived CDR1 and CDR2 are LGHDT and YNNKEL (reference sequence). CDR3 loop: CASSLGGVYGYTF. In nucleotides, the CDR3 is TGTGCCAGCAGTCTAGGGGGGGTCTATGGCTACACCTTC.

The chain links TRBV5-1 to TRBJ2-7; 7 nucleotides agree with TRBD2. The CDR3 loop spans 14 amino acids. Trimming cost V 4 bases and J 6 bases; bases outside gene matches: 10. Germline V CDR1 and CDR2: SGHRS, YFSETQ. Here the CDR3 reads CASSQDVSGGEQYF. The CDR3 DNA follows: TGCGCCAGCAGCCAGGACGTCTCGGGGGGCGAGCAGTACTTC.

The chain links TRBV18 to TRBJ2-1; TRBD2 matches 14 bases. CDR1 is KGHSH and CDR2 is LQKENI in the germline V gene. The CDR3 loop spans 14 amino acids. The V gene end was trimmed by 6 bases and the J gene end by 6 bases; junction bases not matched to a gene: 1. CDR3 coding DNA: TGTGCCAGCTCCGGGACTAGCGGGAGCAATGAGCAGTTCTTC. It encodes CASSGTSGSNEQFF.

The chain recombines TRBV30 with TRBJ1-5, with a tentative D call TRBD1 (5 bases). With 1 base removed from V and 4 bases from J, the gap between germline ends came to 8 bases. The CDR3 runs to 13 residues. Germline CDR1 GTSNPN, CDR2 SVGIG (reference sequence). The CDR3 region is CAWSGQSNQPQHF. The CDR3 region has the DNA TGTGCCTGGAGTGGACAGTCAAATCAGCCCCAGCATTTT. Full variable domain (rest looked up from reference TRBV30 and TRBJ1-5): SQTIHQWPATLVQPVGSPLSLECTVEGTSNPNLYWYRQAAGRGLQLLFYSVGIGQISSEVPQNLSASRPQDRQFILSSKKLLLSDSGFYLCAWSGQSNQPQHFGDGTRLSIL.

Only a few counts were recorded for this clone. The CDR3 DNA is TGTGCCAGCAGCCCCGTAAGAGGTTATAATTCACCCCTCCACTTT. This codes for CASSPVRGYNSPLHF. The J gene is TRBJ1-6, the V gene TRBV7-2; D uncertain. The CDR3 has 15 amino acids. Germline CDR1 reads SGHTA; CDR2 reads FQGNSA. Deletions cut 5 bases from V and 4 bases from J, with 12 bases between.

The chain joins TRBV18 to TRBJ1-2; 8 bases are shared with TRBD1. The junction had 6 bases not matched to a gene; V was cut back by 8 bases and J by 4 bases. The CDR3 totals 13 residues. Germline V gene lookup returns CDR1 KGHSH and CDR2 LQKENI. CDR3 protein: CASTGQGGYGYTF. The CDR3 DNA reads TGTGCCAGCACAGGACAGGGCGGCTATGGCTACACCTTC.

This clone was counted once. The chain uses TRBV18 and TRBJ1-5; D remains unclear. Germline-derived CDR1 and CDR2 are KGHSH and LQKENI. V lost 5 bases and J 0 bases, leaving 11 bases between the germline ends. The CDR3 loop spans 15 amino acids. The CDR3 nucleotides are TGTGCCAGCTCAACCGGTGGTGGTAGCAATCAGCCCCAGCATTTT. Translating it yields CASSTGGGSNQPQHF. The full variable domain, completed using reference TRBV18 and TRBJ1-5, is NAGVMQNPRHLVRRRGQEARLRCSPMKGHSHVYWYRQLPEEGLKFMVYLQKENIIDESGMPKERFSAEFPKEGPSILRIQQVVRGDSAAYFCASSTGGGSNQPQHFGDGTRLSIL.

CDR3 bases: TGTGCCAGCAGCTTTGCAGGGACTGAGGCTAACTATGGCTACACCTTC. This gives the protein CASSFAGTEANYGYTF. The rearrangement joins TRBV7-9 to TRBJ1-2, with D perhaps TRBD1 (5 bases). CDR3 size: 16 residues. Trimming cost V 3 bases and J 0 bases, with 14 bases left between them. CDR1 and CDR2 (germline): SEHNR, FQNEAQ (reference sequence).

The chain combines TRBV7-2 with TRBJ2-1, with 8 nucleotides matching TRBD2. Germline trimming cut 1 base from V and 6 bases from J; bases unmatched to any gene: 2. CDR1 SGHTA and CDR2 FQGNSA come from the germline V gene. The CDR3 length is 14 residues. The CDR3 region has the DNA TGTGCCAGCAGCTTAGTAGGACTAGCCAATGAGCAGTTCTTC. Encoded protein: CASSLVGLANEQFF.

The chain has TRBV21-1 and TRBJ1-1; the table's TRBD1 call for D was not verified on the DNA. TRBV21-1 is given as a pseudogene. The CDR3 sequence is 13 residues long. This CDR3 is CASSNKSQIEAFF. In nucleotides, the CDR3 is TGTGCCAGCAGCAATAAAAGTCAGATTGAAGCTTTCTTT.

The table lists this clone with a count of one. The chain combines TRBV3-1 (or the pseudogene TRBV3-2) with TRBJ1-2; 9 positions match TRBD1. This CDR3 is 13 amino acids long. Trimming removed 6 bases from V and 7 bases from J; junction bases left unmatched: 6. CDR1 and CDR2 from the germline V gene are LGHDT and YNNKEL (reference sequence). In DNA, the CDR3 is TGTGCCAGCAGTCGACAGGGGGATATTGGCTACACCTTC. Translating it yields CASSRQGDIGYTF.

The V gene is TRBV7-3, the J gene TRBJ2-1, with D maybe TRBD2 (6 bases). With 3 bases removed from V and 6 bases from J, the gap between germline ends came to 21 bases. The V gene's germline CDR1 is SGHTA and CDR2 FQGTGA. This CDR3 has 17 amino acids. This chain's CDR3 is CASSLTPLAQGTNEQFF. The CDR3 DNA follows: TGTGCCAGCAGCTTGACCCCACTAGCTCAGGGAACCAATGAGCAGTTCTTC.

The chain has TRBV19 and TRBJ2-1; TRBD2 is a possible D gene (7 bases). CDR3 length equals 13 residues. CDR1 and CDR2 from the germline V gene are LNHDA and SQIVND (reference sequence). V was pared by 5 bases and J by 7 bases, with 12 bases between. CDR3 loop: CASSQQGGNEQFF. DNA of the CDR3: TGTGCCAGTAGTCAACAGGGAGGGAATGAGCAGTTCTTC. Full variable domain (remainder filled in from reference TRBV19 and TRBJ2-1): DGGITQSPKYLFRKEGQNVTLSCEQNLNHDAMYWYRQDPGQGLRLIYYSQIVNDFQKGDIAEGYSVSREKKESFPLTVTSAQKNPTAFYLCASSQQGGNEQFFGPGTRLTVL.

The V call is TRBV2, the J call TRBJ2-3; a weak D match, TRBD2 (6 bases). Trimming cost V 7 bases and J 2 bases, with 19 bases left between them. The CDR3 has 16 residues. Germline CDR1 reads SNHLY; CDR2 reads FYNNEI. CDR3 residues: CASTRRRELTTDTQYF. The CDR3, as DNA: TGTGCCAGCACCCGGAGGAGGGAGTTAACCACAGATACGCAGTATTTT.